This TCR beta chain was recovered during a study of T cells expressing NK-cell markers. Findings and caveats of the study: HCMV specificity was not established for the expanded NKG2C+ T cell clones.

A note on this clonotype: The target antigen is unknown.

UMI-tagged 5'RACE template switching yielded the TCR beta cDNA. TCRdb re-called the 5' RACE reads, yielding one record per CDR3 amino acid sequence without DNA. This table lists 440,000 or so distinct CDR3 sequences. There are 15 residues in the CDR3. Germline V lookup: CDR1 SGHDN, CDR2 FVKESK. The sequencing input was blood T cells: a sorted CD56 or NKG2C T cell subset, CD4+ or CD8+ T cells, or bulk PBMC T cells (not recorded which). The chain joins TRBV14 to TRBJ1-5; the TCRdb call, TRBD1, lacks DNA for checking. This receptor was identified in a woman aged 18 to 75 in good health. The CDR3 region is CASSRDGDSNQPQHF.